This T cell receptor beta chain was captured by sequencing in a study of blood T cell repertoires in COVID-19. Whole-study context: COVID-19 samples, acute and convalescent, were from the United States, Italy and Spain.

The germline V gene encodes CDR1 GTSNPN and CDR2 SVGIG (reference sequence). Trimming left V 3 bases short and J 3 bases short, with 15 bases between. CDR3 length equals 15 residues. Profiled with immunoSEQ multiplex PCR; TCRdb holds only in-frame clones, not every one. The sample records roughly 87,000 clones, over 80% being singletons. This clone came up a few times. This receptor was taken from a woman between 70 and 85 years old with acute or convalescent COVID-19. What was sequenced was peripheral blood. The chain links TRBV30 to TRBJ1-5; D is unclear. This CDR3 reads CAWRKVGGTNQPQHF. CDR3 nucleotide sequence: TGTGCCTGGAGAAAGGTTGGAGGCACCAATCAGCCCCAGCATTTT.